The 20 T cell receptor beta chains listed next were all sequenced from one sample in a study of T-cell reconstitution after alpha-beta-depleted transplantation in children. Unique molecular identifiers were used to barcode this TCRbeta library. MiXCR, run by TCRdb on the PCR reads, gives a single entry per CDR3 protein. The top ten clones hold 25% to 35% of a sample with about 980,000 distinct CDR3 sequences, roughly 29% of them seen once. The source material was PBMCs, mostly from graft donor cells, sampled 360 days after TCRalphabeta/CD19-depleted stem cell transplant. These receptors all come from a boy less than two years old who had a stem cell transplant for SCID, so the T cells may come from the graft donor.

In this sample, this clonotype turned up a few times. This sequence joins TRBV12-3 or TRBV12-4 and TRBJ2-1, with 8 bases lining up with TRBD1. The CDR3 runs 15 residues. V lost 6 bases to trimming and J lost 6 bases; unmatched junction nucleotides: 10. CDR3 DNA: TGTGCCAGCAGGACCTTCGCACAGGGGGGCAATGAGCAGTTCTTC. It translates to CASRTFAQGGNEQFF.

This rearrangement joins TRBV12-3 or TRBV12-4 to TRBJ2-2; D remains unclear. V was cut by 6 bases and J by 4 bases, with 9 bases left in between. The CDR3 spans 13 residues. In nucleotides, the CDR3 is TGTGCCAGCAGCCCATCTTTCACCGGGGAGCTGTTTTTT. Protein sequence: CASSPSFTGELFF.

This clonotype was counted between two and nine times. The genes are TRBV5-1 and TRBJ2-2; 8 bases match TRBD1. Germline V gene lookup returns CDR1 SGHRS and CDR2 YFSETQ. After removal of 9 bases from V and 7 bases from J, the junction contained 8 bases not matched to a gene. The CDR3 is 13 amino acids. The CDR3 DNA is TGCGCCACGAAGGACAGGGAAGACGGGGAGCTGTTTTTT. This sequence encodes CATKDREDGELFF.

This clonotype was counted only a few times. The V and J genes are TRBV5-1 and TRBJ2-3; D not certain. The V end lost 0 bases, the J end lost 7 bases, and 12 bases lay between the germline ends. The germline V gene has CDR1 SGHRS and CDR2 YFSETQ. There are 14 residues in the CDR3. The CDR3 DNA sequence: TGCGCCAGCAGCTTGGAGGTGTCTGGATATACGCAGTATTTT. Translation gives CASSLEVSGYTQYF.

V is TRBV7-6 and J is TRBJ2-7, with a possible D match to TRBD2 (5 bases). Per germline, CDR1 SGHVS and CDR2 FNYEAQ. V was clipped by 2 bases and J by 5 bases, with 10 bases between them. The CDR3 runs to 13 residues. The CDR3 spells CASSLSGYDEQYF. As DNA, the CDR3 is TGTGCCAGCAGCTTAAGCGGCTACGACGAGCAGTACTTC.

The chain joins TRBV12-3 or TRBV12-4 to TRBJ2-7; 7 nucleotides match TRBD1. This CDR3 is 13 amino acids long. Trimming cost V 8 bases and J 6 bases; bases outside gene matches: 10. The CDR3 coding sequence is TGTGCCAGCGGGACAGTGAGTAAGGCCGAGCAGTACTTC. Protein product: CASGTVSKAEQYF.

The V and J genes are TRBV12-3 or TRBV12-4 and TRBJ2-7, with 7 bases fitting TRBD2. The J segment lost 3 bases and the V segment lost 5 bases, leaving 10 bases of the junction unmatched. This CDR3 is 15 amino acids long. This chain's CDR3 is CASSPKAGGGYEQYF. DNA for the CDR3: TGTGCCAGCAGTCCCAAAGCCGGCGGGGGCTACGAGCAGTACTTC.

The sample holds a few counts of this clonotype. The chain couples TRBV7-8 to TRBJ2-7; the D call may be TRBD1 or TRBD2 (5 bases each). Germline V CDR1 and CDR2: SGHVS, FQNEAQ. The CDR3 extends over 15 amino acids. Trimming pared 2 bases from V and 1 base from J, leaving 12 bases between. Here the CDR3 DNA reads TGTGCCAGCAGCTTAATGGACGGGACGTCCTACGAGCAGTACTTC. It specifies CASSLMDGTSYEQYF.

This clonotype was counted between two and nine times. The V call is TRBV24-1, the J call TRBJ2-3; D gene unclear. The CDR3 is 13 amino acids. V was trimmed by 5 bases and J by 2 bases, leaving 7 bases between them. Germline V CDR1 and CDR2: KGHDR, SFDVKD. For the CDR3, the DNA is TGTGCCACCAGTGCTATGGACACAGATACGCAGTATTTT. The encoded protein is CATSAMDTDTQYF.

The rearrangement uses TRBV18 and TRBJ2-7; D unresolved. V dropped 1 base and J dropped 3 bases, with 7 bases sitting between them. The CDR3 has 13 residues. CDR1 KGHSH and CDR2 LQKENI come from the germline V gene. In nucleotides, the CDR3 is TGTGCCAGCTCACCACGTCAGATCTACGAGCAGTACTTC. It encodes CASSPRQIYEQYF.

This sequence joins TRBV7-2 and TRBJ2-1; 8 bases align to TRBD1. V lost 4 bases to trimming and J lost 3 bases; unmatched junction nucleotides: 5. Germline V gene data show CDR1 as SGHTA and CDR2 as FQGNSA. The CDR3 length is 15 residues. For the CDR3, the DNA is TGTGCCAGCAGCTCCGAGGGACAGGTCTACAATGAGCAGTTCTTC. This gives the protein CASSSEGQVYNEQFF.

V gene TRBV29-1 combines with J gene TRBJ2-7; possible D gene TRBD2, 6 bases. Trimming removed 4 bases from V and 2 bases from J, with 15 bases in between. Per the germline V gene, CDR1 is SQVTM and CDR2 is ANQGSEA. The CDR3 totals 14 residues. CDR3 nucleotides: TGCAGCGTTGCCTCGGGGGAAAATACCTACGAGCAGTACTTC. This gives the protein CSVASGENTYEQYF.

The V gene is TRBV25-1, the J gene TRBJ2-5; D is perhaps TRBD1 (6 bases). The germline V gene has CDR1 MGHDK and CDR2 SYGVNS. V dropped 0 bases and J dropped 3 bases, with 8 bases sitting between them. The CDR3 has 14 amino acids. This CDR3 is CASSEYEGEETQYF. For the CDR3, the DNA is TGTGCCAGCAGTGAATACGAGGGGGAAGAGACCCAGTACTTC.

The rearrangement links TRBV11-1 to TRBJ2-6; 8 positions match TRBD1. The V gene's germline CDR1 is SGHAT and CDR2 FQDESV (reference sequence). Trimming at V came to 4 bases and at J to 4 bases, leaving 15 bases not matched to a gene. This CDR3 has 19 residues. The CDR3 spells CASSYVRTGLSLGANVLTF. CDR3 bases: TGTGCCAGCAGCTACGTCCGGACAGGGTTGTCCCTCGGGGCCAACGTCCTGACTTTC. The full variable domain, completed using reference TRBV11-1 and TRBJ2-6, is EAEVAQSPRYKITEKSQAVAFWCDPISGHATLYWYRQILGQGPELLVQFQDESVVDDSQLPKDRFSAERLKGVDSTLKIQPAELGDSAMYLCASSYVRTGLSLGANVLTFGAGSRLTVL.

This chain links TRBV7-9 with TRBJ2-3; the D gene is possibly TRBD2 (6 bases). The CDR3 has 17 residues. Looked up from germline, CDR1 is SEHNR and CDR2 is FQNEAQ (reference sequence). Trimming removed 0 bases from V and 5 bases from J, with 18 bases in between. CDR3 in DNA: TGTGCCAGCAGCTTAGCGCGGGACCTATTAGTCGGAGATACGCAGTATTTT. Protein sequence: CASSLARDLLVGDTQYF.

The V and J genes are TRBV7-8 and TRBJ2-1; TRBD1 matches at 8 bases. Germline assignment: CDR1 SGHVS and CDR2 FQNEAQ. CDR3 length: 17 amino acids. V was clipped by 6 bases and J by 4 bases; unmatched bases: 14. As DNA, the CDR3 is TGTGCCAGCAGACCACCTCAGGGGGCGCTGGGATACAATGAGCAGTTCTTC. This codes for CASRPPQGALGYNEQFF.

This clonotype was found a few times. The gene calls are TRBV12-3 or TRBV12-4 and TRBJ2-1; 8 bases are a match to TRBD1. The CDR3 length is 15 residues. The V gene end was trimmed by 6 bases and the J gene end by 2 bases; junction bases not matched to a gene: 6. CDR3 sequence (DNA): TGTGCCAGCAGACGCTCAGGGGGCGCCTACAATGAGCAGTTCTTC. This codes for CASRRSGGAYNEQFF.

This clonotype was picked up a small number of times. The genes are TRBV29-1 and TRBJ1-1; 8 nucleotides line up with TRBD1. Germline V CDR1 and CDR2: SQVTM, ANQGSEA. The CDR3 has 15 residues. Trimming cost V 6 bases and J 1 base; bases outside gene matches: 10. The CDR3 spells CSVAKTRGRNTEAFF. CDR3 in DNA: TGCAGCGTGGCCAAAACCAGGGGGCGGAACACTGAAGCTTTCTTT.

This clonotype was detected only a few times. V is TRBV12-3 or TRBV12-4 and J is TRBJ1-1; the D is unclear. This CDR3 contains 13 residues. Trimming removed 3 bases at V and 3 bases at J, with 8 bases between. CDR3 nucleotides: TGTGCCAGCAGTTTCCGATCCTACACTGAAGCTTTCTTT. Its translation: CASSFRSYTEAFF.

The chain has TRBV12-3 or TRBV12-4 and TRBJ2-5; D gene unclear. The CDR3 loop spans 15 amino acids. V lost 2 bases and J lost 0, with 10 bases in between. CDR3 region: CASSLFITDQETQYF. CDR3 nucleotide sequence: TGTGCCAGCAGTTTATTTATAACCGACCAAGAGACCCAGTACTTC.